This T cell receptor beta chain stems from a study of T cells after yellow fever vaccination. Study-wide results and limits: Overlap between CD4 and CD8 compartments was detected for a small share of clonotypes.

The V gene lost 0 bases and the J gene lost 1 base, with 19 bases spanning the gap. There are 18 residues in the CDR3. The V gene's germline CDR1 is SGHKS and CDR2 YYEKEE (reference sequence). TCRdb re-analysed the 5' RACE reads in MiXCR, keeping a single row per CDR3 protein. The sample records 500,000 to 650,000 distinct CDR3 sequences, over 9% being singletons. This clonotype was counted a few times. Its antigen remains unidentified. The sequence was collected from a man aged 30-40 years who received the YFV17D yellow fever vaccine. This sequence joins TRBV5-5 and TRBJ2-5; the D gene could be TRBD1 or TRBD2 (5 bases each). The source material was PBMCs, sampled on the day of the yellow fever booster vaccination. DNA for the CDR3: TGTGCCAGCAGCTTGGCTGCTAGAGGGGCCTCTTTCCAAGAGACCCAGTACTTC. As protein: CASSLAARGASFQETQYF.